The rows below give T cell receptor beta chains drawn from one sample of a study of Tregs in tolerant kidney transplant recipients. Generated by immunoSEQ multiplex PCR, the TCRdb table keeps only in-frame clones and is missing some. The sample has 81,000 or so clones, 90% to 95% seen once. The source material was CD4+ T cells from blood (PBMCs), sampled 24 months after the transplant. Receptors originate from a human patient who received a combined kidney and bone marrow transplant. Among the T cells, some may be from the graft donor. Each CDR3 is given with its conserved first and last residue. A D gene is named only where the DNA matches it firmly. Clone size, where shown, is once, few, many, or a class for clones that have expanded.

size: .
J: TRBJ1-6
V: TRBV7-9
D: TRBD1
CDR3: CASSLATGKNSPLHF
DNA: TGTGCCAGCAGCTTAGCGACAGGGAAGAATTCACCCCTCCACTTT

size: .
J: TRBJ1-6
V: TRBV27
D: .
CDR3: CASSPISGTSNSPLHF
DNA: TGTGCCAGCAGTCCAATATCCGGGACATCTAATTCACCCCTCCACTTT

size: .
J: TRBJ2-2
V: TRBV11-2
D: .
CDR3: CASSRTGMNTGELFF
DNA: TGTGCCAGCAGCAGAACAGGGATGAACACCGGGGAGCTGTTTTTT

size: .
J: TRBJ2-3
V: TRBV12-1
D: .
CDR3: CASSPWAATGVITDTQYF
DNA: TGTGCCAGCAGCCCATGGGCAGCGACGGGGGTTATTACAGATACGCAGTATTTT

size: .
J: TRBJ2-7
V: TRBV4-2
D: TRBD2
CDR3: CASSQVVAGMSGEQYF
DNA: TGTGCCAGCAGCCAAGTGGTAGCGGGAATGTCGGGCGAGCAGTACTTC

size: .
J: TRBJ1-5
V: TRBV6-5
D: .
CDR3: CASRITGVSNQPQHF
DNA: TGTGCCAGCAGAATTACAGGTGTCAGCAATCAGCCCCAGCATTTT

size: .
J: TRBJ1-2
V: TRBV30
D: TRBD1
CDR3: CAWSAGGIYGYTF
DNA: TGTGCCTGGAGTGCAGGGGGGATCTATGGCTACACCTTC

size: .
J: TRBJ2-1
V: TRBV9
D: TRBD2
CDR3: CASSVEAGGLDFEQFF
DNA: TGTGCCAGCAGCGTAGAGGCGGGGGGCCTCGATTTTGAGCAGTTCTTC

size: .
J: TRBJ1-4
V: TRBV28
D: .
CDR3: CASVGNEKLFF
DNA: TGTGCCAGCGTCGGGAATGAAAAACTGTTTTTT

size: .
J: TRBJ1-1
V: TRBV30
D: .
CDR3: CAWNGQKNTEAFF
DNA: TGTGCCTGGAATGGACAGAAGAACACTGAAGCTTTCTTT

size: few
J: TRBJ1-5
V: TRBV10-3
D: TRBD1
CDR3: CAISGQGQVYSNQPQHF
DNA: TGTGCCATCAGTGGCCAGGGACAGGTCTATAGCAATCAGCCCCAGCATTTT

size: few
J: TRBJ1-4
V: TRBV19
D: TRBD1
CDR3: CASSIGQGATHEKLFF
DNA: TGTGCCAGTAGTATAGGGCAGGGGGCGACGCATGAAAAACTGTTTTTT

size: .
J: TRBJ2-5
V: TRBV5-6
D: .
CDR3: CASSLSETQYF
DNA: TGTGCCAGCAGCTTGTCGGAGACCCAGTACTTC

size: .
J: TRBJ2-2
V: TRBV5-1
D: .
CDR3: CASSLVADTGELFF
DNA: TGCGCCAGCAGCTTGGTGGCGGACACCGGGGAGCTGTTTTTT

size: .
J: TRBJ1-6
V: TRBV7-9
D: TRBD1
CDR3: CASSLNDRDSSYNSPLHF
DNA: TGTGCCAGCAGTTTGAACGACAGGGATAGCTCCTATAATTCACCCCTCCACTTT

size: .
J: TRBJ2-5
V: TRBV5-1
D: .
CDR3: CASSGRLETQYF
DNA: TGCGCCAGCAGCGGGAGGTTAGAGACCCAGTACTTC

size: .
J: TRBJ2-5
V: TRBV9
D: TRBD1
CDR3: CASSVATTGAQATQYF
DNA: TGTGCCAGCAGCGTAGCGACGACAGGGGCCCAAGCGACCCAGTACTTC

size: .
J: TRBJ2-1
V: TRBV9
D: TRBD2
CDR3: CASTLSGRALNEQFF
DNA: TGTGCCAGCACCCTTAGCGGGAGGGCCCTCAATGAGCAGTTCTTC

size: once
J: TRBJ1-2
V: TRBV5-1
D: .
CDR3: CASSVIGSHEANYGYTF
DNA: TGCGCCAGCAGTGTAATAGGCAGTCATGAGGCTAACTATGGCTACACCTTC

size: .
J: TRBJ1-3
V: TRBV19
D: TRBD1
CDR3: CASFLFHATGDYGNTIYF
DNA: TGTGCCAGTTTCCTTTTCCATGCAACAGGGGATTACGGAAACACCATATATTTT

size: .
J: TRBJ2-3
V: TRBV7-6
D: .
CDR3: CASSFGFHTDTQYF
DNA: TGTGCCAGCAGCTTCGGGTTTCACACAGATACGCAGTATTTT

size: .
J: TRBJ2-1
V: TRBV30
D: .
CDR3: CAWSGVYEQFF
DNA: TGTGCCTGGAGTGGTGTATATGAGCAGTTCTTC

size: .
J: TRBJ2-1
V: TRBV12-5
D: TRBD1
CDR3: CASGLVGATGGYEQFF
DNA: TGTGCTAGTGGTTTGGTAGGGGCCACAGGGGGGTATGAGCAGTTCTTC

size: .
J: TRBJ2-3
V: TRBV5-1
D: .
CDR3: CASSFAPQGTDTQYF
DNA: TGCGCCAGCAGCTTCGCCCCACAGGGAACAGATACGCAGTATTTT

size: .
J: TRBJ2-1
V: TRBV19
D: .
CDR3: CASSIQGTYNEQFF
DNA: TGTGCCAGTAGTATCCAGGGCACCTACAATGAGCAGTTCTTC